These T cell receptor beta chains were read from a single sample in a study of blood T cell repertoires in COVID-19. Method: immunoSEQ multiplex PCR; TCRdb's copy keeps in-frame clones and lacks some. The data hold around 86,000 clones, with approximately 88% observed a single time. Sequencing was done on a sample of peripheral blood. Receptors originate from a human donor in a cohort sampled during active COVID-19. CDR3s include the opening cysteine and the closing phenylalanine or tryptophan. A D gene is named only where the DNA matches it firmly. Clone size, where shown, is once, few, many, or a class for clones that have expanded.

D	V	J	size	length	DNA	CDR3
TRBD1	TRBV10-3	TRBJ2-3	NA	13	TGTGCCACCCTCCCAGACAGGGCAGATACGCAGTATTTT	CATLPDRADTQYF
TRBD2	TRBV5-1	TRBJ2-5	NA	17	TGCGCCAGCAGCCCCGTAGTCGGGGGGGTCGGGAAGGGGACCCAGTACTTC	CASSPVVGGVGKGTQYF
NA	TRBV3-1/TRBV3-2	TRBJ2-4	few	17	TGTGCCAGCAGCCGTTCGACAGGAGTAGTAGCCAAAAACATTCAGTACTTC	CASSRSTGVVAKNIQYF
TRBD1	TRBV5-1	TRBJ1-3	NA	17	TGCGCCAGCAGCTTGCAGGGACAGGGCCGCTCTGGAAACACCATATATTTT	CASSLQGQGRSGNTIYF
NA	TRBV28	TRBJ1-3	NA	11	TGTGCCAGCAGACTTCTCACCACCATATATTTT	CASRLLTTIYF
NA	TRBV6-5	TRBJ1-2	NA	14	TGTGCCAGCAGCTCCGACGGCGGCGTCTATGGCTACACCTTC	CASSSDGGVYGYTF
NA	TRBV2	TRBJ1-2	NA	12	TGTGCCAGCAGTGAAGGGCCCTATGGCTACACCTTC	CASSEGPYGYTF
TRBD1	TRBV5-5	TRBJ1-5	NA	14	TGTGCCAGCAGCCGTTTACAGGGGAATCAGCCCCAGCATTTT	CASSRLQGNQPQHF
NA	TRBV2	TRBJ1-1	NA	11	TGTGCCAGCAGTGTAAATGCTGAAGCTTTCTTT	CASSVNAEAFF
NA	TRBV5-1	TRBJ2-1	NA	14	TGCGCCAGCAGCGTGGACAGTACCTACAATGAGCAGTTCTTC	CASSVDSTYNEQFF
NA	TRBV6-6	TRBJ1-3	NA	16	TGTGCCAGCAGTTACTTCTCCAGTGGCTCTGGAAACACCATATATTTT	CASSYFSSGSGNTIYF
NA	TRBV5-1	TRBJ1-2	NA	14	TGCGCCAGCAGCTTGGATCCAGGCCCCTATGGCTACACCTTC	CASSLDPGPYGYTF
TRBD2	TRBV5-4	TRBJ2-7	NA	16	TGTGCCAGCAGCTTGGGGCGGGGGGCAGGAACCTACGAGCAGTACTTC	CASSLGRGAGTYEQYF
NA	TRBV19	TRBJ2-1	once	15	TGTGCCAGTAGTCCCCGAGAAACCTCCTACAATGAGCAGTTCTTC	CASSPRETSYNEQFF
NA	TRBV21-1	TRBJ2-7	NA	17	TGTGCCAGCAGCAAAGCCCGTCTAGCGGGAGAAGTCTACGAGCAGTACTTC	CASSKARLAGEVYEQYF
TRBD2	TRBV10-3	TRBJ2-6	once	18	TGTGCCATCAGTGGTACTAGCGGGTCCGTCTCTGGGGCCAACGTCCTGACTTTC	CAISGTSGSVSGANVLTF
NA	TRBV4-1	TRBJ1-6	NA	17	TGCGCCAGCAGCCAAGTGGGGGCACAGGGTTATAATTCACCCCTCCACTTT	CASSQVGAQGYNSPLHF
NA	TRBV12-3/TRBV12-4	TRBJ1-2	NA	13	TGTGCCAGCAGCCTGACAGGACCTCTAGGCTACACCTTC	CASSLTGPLGYTF
NA	TRBV28	TRBJ2-5	NA	16	TGTGCCAGCAGTTTCTCAGGGGCTCGGGGCCAAGAGACCCAGTACTTC	CASSFSGARGQETQYF
NA	TRBV7-3	TRBJ2-7	NA	11	TGTGCCAGCAGCTCCCAGAAGGGGCCCCTCTTC	CASSSQKGPLF
NA	TRBV6-5	TRBJ2-7	NA	15	TGTGCCAGCAGTTACTCCCAGGCTTACTCCTACGAGCAGTACTTC	CASSYSQAYSYEQYF
NA	TRBV10-3	TRBJ2-1	once	16	TGTGCCATCAGTGAGTCGTTAGGCGGGCTATACAATGAGCAGTTCTTC	CAISESLGGLYNEQFF
NA	TRBV19	TRBJ2-7	NA	16	TGTGCCAGTAGTACTTTGGCGGGGACGCTAGGTTACGAGCAGTACTTC	CASSTLAGTLGYEQYF
TRBD2	TRBV28	TRBJ2-7	few	12	TGTGCCAGCAGTCTAGCGGGCGTCGACCAGTACTTC	CASSLAGVDQYF
NA	TRBV2	TRBJ2-1	NA	11	TGTGCCAGCAGCGAAAGGGGGATGCAGTTCTTC	CASSERGMQFF
TRBD2	TRBV10-1	TRBJ2-1	NA	14	TGCGCCACTTCAAGCGGGAGCTCCTACAATGAGCAGTTCTTC	CATSSGSSYNEQFF
TRBD1	TRBV7-2	TRBJ2-7	NA	14	TGTGCCAGCAGATACCGGACAGGGGCGTACGAGCAGTACTTC	CASRYRTGAYEQYF
TRBD2	TRBV29-1	TRBJ2-1	NA	19	TGCAGCGTTGCGTTTTGGGGGACTAGCGGGAGAGAAACCTACAATGAGCAGTTCTTC	CSVAFWGTSGRETYNEQFF
NA	TRBV7-9	TRBJ1-2	once	16	TGTGCCAGCAGCTCCGCTAGACTCAGAACAGGGAATGGCTACACCTTC	CASSSARLRTGNGYTF
NA	TRBV19	TRBJ2-5	NA	13	TGTGCCAGTAGTATTAGGGGGATTGAGACCCAGTACTTC	CASSIRGIETQYF
NA	TRBV28	TRBJ2-7	few	15	TGTGCCAGCAGTCCCTCCGGGACATCCTCCTACGAGCAGTACTTC	CASSPSGTSSYEQYF
TRBD2	TRBV5-4	TRBJ2-2	NA	16	TGTGCCAGCAGCTTGGGTGCTAGCGGGAGCACCGGGGAGCTGTTTTTT	CASSLGASGSTGELFF